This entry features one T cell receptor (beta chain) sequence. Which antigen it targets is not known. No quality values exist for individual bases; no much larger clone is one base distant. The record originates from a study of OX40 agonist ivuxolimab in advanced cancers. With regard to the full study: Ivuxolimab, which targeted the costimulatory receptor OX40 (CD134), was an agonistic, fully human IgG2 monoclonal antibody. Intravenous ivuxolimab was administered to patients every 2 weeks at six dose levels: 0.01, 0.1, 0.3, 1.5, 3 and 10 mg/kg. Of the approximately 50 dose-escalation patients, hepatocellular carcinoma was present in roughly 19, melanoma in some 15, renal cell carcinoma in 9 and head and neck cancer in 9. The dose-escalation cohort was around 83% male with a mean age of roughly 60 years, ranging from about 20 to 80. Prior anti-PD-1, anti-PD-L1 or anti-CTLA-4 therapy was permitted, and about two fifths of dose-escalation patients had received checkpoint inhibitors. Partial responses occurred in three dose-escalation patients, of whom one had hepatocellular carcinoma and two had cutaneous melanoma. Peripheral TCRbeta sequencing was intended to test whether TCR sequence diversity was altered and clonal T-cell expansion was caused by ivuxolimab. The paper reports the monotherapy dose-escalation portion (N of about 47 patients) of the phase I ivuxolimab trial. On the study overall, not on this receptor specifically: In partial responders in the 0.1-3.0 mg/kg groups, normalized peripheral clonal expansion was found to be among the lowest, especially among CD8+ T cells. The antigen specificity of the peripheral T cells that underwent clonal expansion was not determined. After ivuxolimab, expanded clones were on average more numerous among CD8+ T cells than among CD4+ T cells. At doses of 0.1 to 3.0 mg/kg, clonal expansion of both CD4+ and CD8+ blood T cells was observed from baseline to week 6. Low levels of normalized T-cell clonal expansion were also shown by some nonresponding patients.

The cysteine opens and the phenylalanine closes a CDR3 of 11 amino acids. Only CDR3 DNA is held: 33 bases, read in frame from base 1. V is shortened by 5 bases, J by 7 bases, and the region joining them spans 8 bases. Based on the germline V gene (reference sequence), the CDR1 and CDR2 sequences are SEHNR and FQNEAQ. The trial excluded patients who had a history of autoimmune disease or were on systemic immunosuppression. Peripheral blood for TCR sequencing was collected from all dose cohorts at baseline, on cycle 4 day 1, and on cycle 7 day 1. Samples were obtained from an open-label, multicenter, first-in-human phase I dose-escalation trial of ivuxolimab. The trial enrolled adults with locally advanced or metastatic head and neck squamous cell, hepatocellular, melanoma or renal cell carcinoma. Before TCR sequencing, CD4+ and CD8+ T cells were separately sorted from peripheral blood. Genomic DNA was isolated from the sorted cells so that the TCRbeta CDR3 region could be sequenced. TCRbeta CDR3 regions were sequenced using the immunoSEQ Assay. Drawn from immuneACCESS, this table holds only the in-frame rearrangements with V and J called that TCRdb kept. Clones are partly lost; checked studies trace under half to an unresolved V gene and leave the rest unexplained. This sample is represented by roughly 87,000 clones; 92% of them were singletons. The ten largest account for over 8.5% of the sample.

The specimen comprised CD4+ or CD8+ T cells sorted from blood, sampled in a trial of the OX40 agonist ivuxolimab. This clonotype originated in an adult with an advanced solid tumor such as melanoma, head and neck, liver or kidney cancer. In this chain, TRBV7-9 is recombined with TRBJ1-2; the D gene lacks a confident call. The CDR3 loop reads CASSHSPGYTF. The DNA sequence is TGTGCCAGCAGCCACTCCCCTGGCTACACCTTC.